A single T cell receptor (beta chain) is shown here with its context. The antigen is unknown. The V gene's germline CDR1 is MNHNY and CDR2 SVGAGI (reference sequence). The CDR3 sequence is 12 residues long. V dropped 4 bases and J dropped 7 bases, with 10 bases sitting between them. Time point defined: week 11, during vaccination. In every dose of vaccine, 300 ug of mutant IDH1 20-mer peptide was given alongside topical imiquimod. The data were taken from a study of a mutant IDH1 vaccine in newly diagnosed glioma. Study-level information: Treated patients showed a male proportion of around 62%, a female proportion of about 40%, and a mean age of about 41 years. Before enrollment, the patients had been treated with radiotherapy alone, temozolomide alone, or both together. Most of them had received both.

Points from the study as a whole: Of all patients, under 95% showed vaccine-induced immune responses.

TCRdb's copy holds only in-frame clones and misses some; the assay was immunoSEQ multiplex PCR. Of around 130,000 clones in the sample, around 77% were seen once. This TCR derives from a middle-aged man with glioma. The rearrangement joins TRBV6-6 to TRBJ1-1; D remains unclear. Material: PBMCs, obtained from a glioma patient whose treatment included an IDH1 peptide vaccine. CDR3 amino acids: CASSSRAGEAFF. CDR3 nucleotides: TGTGCCAGCAGTTCCCGGGCGGGTGAAGCTTTCTTT.